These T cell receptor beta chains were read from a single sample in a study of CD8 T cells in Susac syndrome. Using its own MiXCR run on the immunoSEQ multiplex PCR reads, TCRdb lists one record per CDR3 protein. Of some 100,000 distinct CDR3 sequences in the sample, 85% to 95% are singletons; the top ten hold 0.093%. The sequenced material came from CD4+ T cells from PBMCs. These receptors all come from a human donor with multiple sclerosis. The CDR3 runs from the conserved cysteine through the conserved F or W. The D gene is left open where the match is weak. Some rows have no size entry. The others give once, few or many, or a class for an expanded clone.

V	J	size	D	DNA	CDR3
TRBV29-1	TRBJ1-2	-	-	TGCAGCGTTCCGCCGGGACCCTTGTCGGGCTACACCTTC	CSVPPGPLSGYTF
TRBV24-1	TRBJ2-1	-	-	TGTGCCACCAGTGATGTGACAGGTTCCAATGAGCAGTTCTTC	CATSDVTGSNEQFF
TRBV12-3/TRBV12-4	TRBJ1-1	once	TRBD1	TGTGCCAGTCCCTGGACAGGAGATACTGAAGCTTTCTTT	CASPWTGDTEAFF
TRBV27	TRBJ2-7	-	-	TGTGCCAGCAGTTTTGGGAAATACTTGTACGAGCAGTACTTC	CASSFGKYLYEQYF
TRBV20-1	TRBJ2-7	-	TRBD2	TGCAGTGCTAGAGAACTAGCGCGGGGCGAGCAGTACTTC	CSARELARGEQYF
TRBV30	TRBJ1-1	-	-	TGTGCCTGGAGTGTGGGTGGGGGTCAGGGGAACACTGAAGCTTTCTTT	CAWSVGGGQGNTEAFF
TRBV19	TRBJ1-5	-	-	TGTGCCAGTAGTATCTCCGAGGGTCAGCCCCAGCATTTT	CASSISEGQPQHF
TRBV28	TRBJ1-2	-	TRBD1	TGTGCCAGCAGTGCCTTCGACAGGGTCTATGGCTACACCTTC	CASSAFDRVYGYTF
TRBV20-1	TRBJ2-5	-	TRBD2	TGCAGTGCGCCTCGCGCGGGGGAAGCGGAGACCCAGTACTTC	CSAPRAGEAETQYF
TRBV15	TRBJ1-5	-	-	TGTGCCACCAGCAGAGATCGGGGATATAGCAATCAGCCCCAGCATTTT	CATSRDRGYSNQPQHF
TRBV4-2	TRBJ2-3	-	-	TGTGCCAGCAGCCACGACTCTGTGACCCGCTCCACAGATACGCAGTATTTT	CASSHDSVTRSTDTQYF
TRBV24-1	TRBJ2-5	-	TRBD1	TGTGCCACCAGTGGGACGGACAGGGTCCAAGAGACCCAGTACTTC	CATSGTDRVQETQYF
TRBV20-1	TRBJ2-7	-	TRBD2	TGCAGTGCCCTCAAGCGTAGCGGGGGATACGAGCAGTACTTC	CSALKRSGGYEQYF
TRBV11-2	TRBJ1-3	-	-	TGTGCCAGCAGCTTAGTAACGGTCTCTGGAAACACCATATATTTT	CASSLVTVSGNTIYF
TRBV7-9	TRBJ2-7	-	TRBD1	TGTGCCAGCAGCCCCTGGCCGGACAGGCGATCCTACGAGCAGTACTTC	CASSPWPDRRSYEQYF
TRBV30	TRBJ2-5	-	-	TGTGCCTGGAGTCCCCTAGCGCCGGAGACCCAGTACTTC	CAWSPLAPETQYF
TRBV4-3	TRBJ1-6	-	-	TGCGCCAGCAGCCAAGATGTGCCGGGGAGCTCCTATAATTCACCCCTCCACTTT	CASSQDVPGSSYNSPLHF
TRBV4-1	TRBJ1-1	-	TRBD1	TGCGCCAGCAGCCAATTTCTCCAGGGGGCGGTGAACACTGAAGCTTTCTTT	CASSQFLQGAVNTEAFF
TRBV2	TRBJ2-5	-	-	TGTGCCAGCAGCTACGGTACCACCAGAGAGACCCAGTACTTC	CASSYGTTRETQYF
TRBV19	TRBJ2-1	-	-	TGTGCCAGTAGTATGAAGGAGAATGAGCAGTTCTTC	CASSMKENEQFF
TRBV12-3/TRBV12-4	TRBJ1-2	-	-	TGTGCCAGCAGACGGATAAACTATGGCTACACCTTC	CASRRINYGYTF
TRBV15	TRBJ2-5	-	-	TGTGCCACCAGCAGAGATGGGCGGGGCCAAGAGACCCAGTACTTC	CATSRDGRGQETQYF
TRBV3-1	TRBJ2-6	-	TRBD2	TGTGCCAGCAGCCACCAGACTAGCGGGGTCTCTGGGGCCAACGTCCTGACTTTC	CASSHQTSGVSGANVLTF
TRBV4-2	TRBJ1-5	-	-	TGTGCCAGCAGCCAAGATGGGGGGAGAAATCAGCCCCAGCATTTT	CASSQDGGRNQPQHF
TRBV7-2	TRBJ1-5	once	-	TGTGCCAGCAGCTCACAGGGAGGGAGCAATCAGCCCCAGCATTTT	CASSSQGGSNQPQHF
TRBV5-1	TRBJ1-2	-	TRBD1	TGCGCCAGCAGCTTGGCGCAGGGGGCTAACTATGGCTACACCTTC	CASSLAQGANYGYTF
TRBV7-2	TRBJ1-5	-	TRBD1	TGTGCCAGCAGCGCCGGACAGGGCAGCAACCAACCCCAGCATTTT	CASSAGQGSNQPQHF
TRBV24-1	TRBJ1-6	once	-	TGTGCCACCAGTCTAGGACGTTCCAATTCACCCCTCCACTTT	CATSLGRSNSPLHF
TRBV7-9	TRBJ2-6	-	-	TGTGCCAGCAGCTCTCGCAGCCTCTCTGGGGCCAACGTCCTGACTTTC	CASSSRSLSGANVLTF
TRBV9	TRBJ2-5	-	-	TGTGCCAGCAGCGTAGAAGGGACCCAAGAGACCCAGTACTTC	CASSVEGTQETQYF
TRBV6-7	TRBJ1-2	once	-	TGTGCCAGCAGTCACTGGGCCAGGGGCTACACCTTC	CASSHWARGYTF
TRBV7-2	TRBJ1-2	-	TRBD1	TGTGCCAGCAGCCAGCTGGGGAAAGGGGGCGATGGCTACACCTTC	CASSQLGKGGDGYTF
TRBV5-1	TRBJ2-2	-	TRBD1	TGCGCCAGCAGCCGACAGGGGGCGCTCGGGGAGCTGTTTTTT	CASSRQGALGELFF
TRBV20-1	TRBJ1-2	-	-	TGCAGTGCTCCCCAAGGTAGCCGATCTAACTATGGCTACACCTTC	CSAPQGSRSNYGYTF
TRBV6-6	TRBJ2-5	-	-	TGTGCCAGCAGCAGGCGGAGCAGAGAAGAGACCCAGTACTTC	CASSRRSREETQYF